The next 21 T cell receptor beta chains were all read from a single sample in a study of blood T cell repertoires in COVID-19 (dated by TCRdb to between 2020 and 2021). Libraries came from the immunoSEQ multiplex PCR assay. TCRdb holds this immuneACCESS table with in-frame rearrangements only. Some clones are missing; in checked studies, unresolved V genes explain under half, and the rest has no known cause. This sample lists more than 200,000 clones; around 84% were detected once. Jointly, the top ten make up 1.5% to 2% of the sample. The material sequenced was PBMCs or T cells enriched from blood (not recorded which). The receptors were gathered from a woman aged 45-65 years who had recovered from COVID-19.

J is TRBJ2-1 and V is TRBV11-3; D is unresolved. The CDR3 spans 14 residues. V was pared by 5 bases and J by 0 bases, with 8 bases between. Germline V gene lookup returns CDR1 SGHNT and CDR2 YENEEA. Here the CDR3 DNA reads TGTGCCAGCAGCGCTAGTAGCTCCTACAATGAGCAGTTCTTC. Residues: CASSASSSYNEQFF.

This CDR3 is CASSAQGARETQYF. In nucleotides, the CDR3 is TGTGCCAGCAGCGCTCAGGGGGCAAGAGAGACCCAGTACTTC. The chain couples TRBV9 to TRBJ2-5; the match to TRBD1 covers 8 bases. This CDR3 region has 14 residues. From germline, CDR1 is SGDLS and CDR2 YYNGEE. V lost 3 bases to trimming and J lost 4 bases; unmatched junction nucleotides: 5. Supplemented by reference TRBV9 and TRBJ2-5, the full variable domain reads DSGVTQTPKHLITATGQRVTLRCSPRSGDLSVYWYQQSLDQGLQFLIQYYNGEERAKGNILERFSAQQFPDLHSELNLSSLELGDSALYFCASSAQGARETQYFGPGTRLLVL.

This chain uses TRBV6-2 or TRBV6-3 with TRBJ2-4; TRBD2 agrees at 11 bases. J gave up 2 bases and V 2 bases, and 5 bases lay outside the gene matches. Germline V gene sequence: CDR1 MNHEY, CDR2 SVGEGT. The CDR3 is made up of 17 amino acids. CDR3 sequence (DNA): TGTGCCAGCAGTTACAGTCTAGCGGGAGGAACCAAAAACATTCAGTACTTC. Translated: CASSYSLAGGTKNIQYF.

The chain is built from TRBV14 and TRBJ2-6; the match to TRBD1 covers 7 bases. This CDR3 is 17 amino acids long. Germline CDR1 is SGHDN and CDR2 is FVKESK. Trimming took 6 bases from V and 4 from J; bases not matched to a gene: 12. The CDR3 nucleotides are TGTGCCAGCAGTTCATATAAAGGGGGCGCCGGGGCCAACGTCCTGACTTTC. Amino acids: CASSSYKGGAGANVLTF.

This chain connects TRBV28 to TRBJ1-5; weak D call: TRBD1 (6 bases). The V end lost 7 bases, the J end lost 6 bases, and 16 bases lay between the germline ends. This CDR3 contains 14 residues. Germline V gives CDR1 MDHEN, CDR2 SYDVKM. The CDR3 region is CASNLQGRGQPQHF. In nucleotides, the CDR3 is TGTGCCAGCAACCTACAGGGACGAGGTCAGCCCCAGCATTTT. The full variable domain, with the rest looked up from reference TRBV28 and TRBJ1-5, is DVKVTQSSRYLVKRTGEKVFLECVQDMDHENMFWYRQDPGLGLRLIYFSYDVKMKEKGDIPEGYSVSREKKERFSLILESASTNQTSMYLCASNLQGRGQPQHFGDGTRLSIL.

This clone showed up just a few times. The V call is TRBV2, the J call TRBJ1-2; the match to TRBD1 covers 7 bases. Germline loops: CDR1 SNHLY, CDR2 FYNNEI. CDR3 length: 13 residues. The V segment lost 6 bases and the J segment 7 bases; nucleotides outside the gene matches: 8. CDR3 residues: CASRLTGASGYTF. The CDR3 DNA sequence: TGTGCCAGCAGGCTAACAGGGGCCAGTGGCTACACCTTC.

The V and J genes are TRBV28 and TRBJ1-1; D gene unclear. This CDR3 is built from 12 residues. Germline CDR1 and CDR2: MDHEN and SYDVKM. V dropped 3 bases and J dropped 6 bases, with 8 bases sitting between them. The CDR3 DNA follows: TGTGCCAGCAGTTTGCGGAAATCTGAAGCTTTCTTT. It specifies CASSLRKSEAFF.

The chain recombines TRBV2 with TRBJ2-7; TRBD2 might be the D (6 bases). V lost 7 bases, J lost 4 bases, and 11 bases lay in between. There are 12 residues in the CDR3. CDR1 SNHLY and CDR2 FYNNEI come from the germline V gene. The CDR3 sequence is CASNIGGYEQYF. CDR3 sequence (DNA): TGTGCCAGCAATATCGGGGGTTACGAGCAGTACTTC.

The chain carries TRBV24-1 and TRBJ2-3; D unclear. The CDR3 is 13 residues long. Looked up from germline, CDR1 is KGHDR and CDR2 is SFDVKD. V dropped 5 bases and J dropped 2 bases, with 7 bases sitting between them. CDR3 in DNA: TGTGCCACCAGTGCCCCCTCCACAGATACGCAGTATTTT. Residues: CATSAPSTDTQYF.

The chain couples TRBV5-1 to TRBJ2-7; 10 positions agree with TRBD2. Germline V gene sequence: CDR1 SGHRS, CDR2 YFSETQ. The CDR3 has 15 amino acids. After removal of 4 bases from V and 0 bases from J, the junction contained 4 bases not matched to a gene. CDR3 nucleotides: TGCGCCAGCAGCCGAGCGGGAGGGAGCTCCTACGAGCAGTACTTC. Its protein product is CASSRAGGSSYEQYF.

This rearrangement joins TRBV28 to TRBJ1-1; maybe TRBD1 (5 bases). V was pared by 1 base and J by 3 bases, with 12 bases between. The CDR3 has 15 residues. CDR1 MDHEN and CDR2 SYDVKM come from the germline V gene. CDR3 region: CASSLYRTPHTEAFF. CDR3 coding DNA: TGTGCCAGCAGTTTATATAGGACACCTCACACTGAAGCTTTCTTT.

The gene calls are TRBV18 and TRBJ1-2; TRBD1 matches 9 bases. V gave up 3 bases and J gave up 6 bases; unmatched junction bases: 2. CDR3 length equals 13 residues. Germline V lookup: CDR1 KGHSH, CDR2 LQKENI. The CDR3 DNA sequence: TGTGCCAGCTCACCGGGACAGGGAGATGGCTACACCTTC. It translates to CASSPGQGDGYTF.

This clone was found once. V is TRBV11-3 and J is TRBJ2-3; TRBD2 matches 9 bases. CDR1 and CDR2 from the germline V gene are SGHNT and YENEEA. V trimming: 0 bases; J trimming: 0 bases; junction bases outside the gene matches: 4. The CDR3 loop spans 17 amino acids. The CDR3 nucleotides read TGTGCCAGCAGCTTAGATCGGCTAGCGGGGAGCACAGATACGCAGTATTTT. This encodes CASSLDRLAGSTDTQYF.

This clone was found a few times. DNA for the CDR3: TGTGCCAGCAGCTTCGGGGGAAATCAGCCCCAGCATTTT. Translated: CASSFGGNQPQHF. The V gene is TRBV5-4, the J gene TRBJ1-5; a weak D match, TRBD1 (5 bases). The CDR3 covers 13 residues. The germline gives CDR1 SGHNT, CDR2 YYREEE (reference sequence). Trimming took off 2 bases at V and 4 bases at J, with 7 bases between the two ends.

The chain is built from TRBV5-1 and TRBJ2-3, with 12 positions matching TRBD2. Trimming at V came to 1 base and at J to 0 bases, leaving 9 bases not matched to a gene. This CDR3 comprises 19 residues. Germline assignment: CDR1 SGHRS and CDR2 YFSETQ. The CDR3 nucleotides are TGCGCCAGCAGCTTGAGAGGAGGGACTAGCGGGCGTAGCACAGATACGCAGTATTTT. It encodes CASSLRGGTSGRSTDTQYF.

The CDR3 DNA reads TGCGCCAGCAGCGGCACTAGCGGGAGGTTTTACGAGCAGTACTTC. Translation gives CASSGTSGRFYEQYF. This sequence joins TRBV5-1 and TRBJ2-7; 12 nucleotides align to TRBD2. V lost 4 bases and J lost 4; bases outside the gene matches: 6. There are 15 residues in the CDR3. Germline V CDR1 and CDR2: SGHRS, YFSETQ. Based on the CDR3 plus reference TRBV5-1 and TRBJ2-7, the full variable domain is KAGVTQTPRYLIKTRGQQVTLSCSPISGHRSVSWYQQTPGQGLQFLFEYFSETQRNKGNFPGRFSGRQFSNSRSEMNVSTLELGDSALYLCASSGTSGRFYEQYFGPGTRLTVT.

V and J are TRBV30 and TRBJ2-3, with TRBD2 matching over 11 bases. This CDR3 spans 18 amino acids. Losses at the gene ends were 1 base for V and 7 bases for J; bases not matched to a gene: 16. Germline-derived CDR1 and CDR2 are GTSNPN and SVGIG (reference sequence). CDR3 coding DNA: TGTGCCTGGAGTGGGGACCCGGGACTAGCGGAGGTTGGGAATACGCAGTATTTT. Protein: CAWSGDPGLAEVGNTQYF.

The V and J genes are TRBV2 and TRBJ1-2; 7 nucleotides agree with TRBD1. After removal of 0 bases from V and 3 bases from J, the junction contained 4 bases not matched to a gene. The germline gives CDR1 SNHLY, CDR2 FYNNEI. The CDR3 totals 15 residues. CDR3 coding DNA: TGTGCCAGCAGTGAAGCCTTCGGGACAGACTATGGCTACACCTTC. Translated, it gives CASSEAFGTDYGYTF.

There are a few counts of this clone. This sequence joins TRBV9 and TRBJ2-1, with 9 positions matching TRBD2. This CDR3 is 17 amino acids long. Germline lookup yields CDR1 SGDLS and CDR2 YYNGEE. The ends lost 0 bases at V and 3 bases at J; junction bases unmatched: 7. For the CDR3, the DNA is TGTGCCAGCAGCGTAGGGTCTCTAGCGGGGAACTACAATGAGCAGTTCTTC. Its protein product is CASSVGSLAGNYNEQFF. The full variable domain, its missing parts supplied by reference TRBV9 and TRBJ2-1, is DSGVTQTPKHLITATGQRVTLRCSPRSGDLSVYWYQQSLDQGLQFLIQYYNGEERAKGNILERFSAQQFPDLHSELNLSSLELGDSALYFCASSVGSLAGNYNEQFFGPGTRLTVL.

The V gene is TRBV18, the J gene TRBJ2-5; D might be TRBD1 (5 bases). Trimming cost V 0 bases and J 5 bases, with 16 bases left between them. Germline assignment: CDR1 KGHSH and CDR2 LQKENI. The CDR3 sequence is 16 residues long. CDR3 sequence reads: CASSPPGRVLGETQYF. The CDR3 coding sequence is TGTGCCAGCTCACCACCGGGCAGGGTTCTTGGCGAGACCCAGTACTTC.

The rearrangement links TRBV3-1 (or the pseudogene TRBV3-2) to TRBJ1-4; D is ambiguous. The CDR3 is 14 residues long. Germline V gene lookup returns CDR1 LGHDT and CDR2 YNNKEL (reference sequence). V dropped 5 bases and J dropped 1 base, with 8 bases sitting between them. CDR3 loop: CASSFPGTNEKLFF. The CDR3, as DNA: TGTGCCAGCAGCTTTCCAGGAACTAATGAAAAACTGTTTTTT.